This TCR beta chain was sequenced for a study of control samples from healthy donors and cancer patients. The CDR3 runs to 12 residues. Trimming removed 4 bases from V and 6 bases from J, with 9 bases in between. Profiled with immunoSEQ multiplex PCR; TCRdb holds only in-frame clones, not every one. The repertoire consists of 100,000 to 150,000 clones, with roughly 84% occurring once and the leading ten covering over 6.5%. This clone was detected only a few times. V usage is TRBV12-3 or TRBV12-4 and J usage is TRBJ1-2; D unclear. This TCR came from a man aged 35 to 55 in good health. The sample taken for sequencing was blood. CDR3 residues: CASSYSFHGYTF. In nucleotides, the CDR3 is TGTGCCAGCAGTTACAGTTTTCATGGCTACACCTTC.